This record concerns one TCR beta chain sequence. Its antigen is currently unknown. Trimming pared 7 bases from V and 3 bases from J, leaving 16 bases between. The germline CDR1 and CDR2 sequences are SGHNT and YENEEA. There are 15 residues in the CDR3. This sample is part of a study of cytotoxic CD8 clonotypes in ibrutinib-treated CLL. General study findings and limits: Samples from sustained-remission and progressing patients were taken at different times.

This table comes from immunoSEQ multiplex PCR, and its TCRdb copy is limited to in-frame clones, with some not included. Altogether tens of thousands of clones are present, 65% to 85% being singletons, with the ten largest covering more than 7.5%. PBMCs that had been cryopreserved were the source of 2 to 2.5 micrograms of genomic DNA for TCR beta libraries. Sequencing used PBMCs, obtained at disease progression, from a patient treated with ibrutinib. The chain couples TRBV11-3 to TRBJ2-1; unclear D gene. This TCR was recovered from a human donor with chronic lymphocytic leukemia. The CDR3: CASTYYGQFYNEQFF. In DNA form, the CDR3 reads TGTGCCAGCACCTACTATGGGCAGTTCTACAATGAGCAGTTCTTC.